This T cell receptor beta chain was sequenced during a study of human T cells and chemical hapten exposure. General study points: Donors were affected by alopecia, so their immune reaction might vary from that of healthy individuals. Patch test scores rose with PT1 expanded TCR counts, a positive correlation.

It was the library that attached unique molecular identifiers to individual cDNA molecules. As handled by the study authors: The number of TCRs in each sample had a median of about 100,000 and spanned roughly 23,224 to 700,000. TCRdb ran MiXCR on the RACE reads and lists one entry per CDR3 protein. These V and J calls originate from TCRdb's pipeline instead of the authors' own analysis. Of about 48,000 distinct CDR3 sequences in the sample, about 10% are singletons; the top ten hold approximately 15%. This clonotype was counted between two and nine times. What it recognizes is unknown. Time point noted: patch test 3, about 24 weeks after DPC sensitization. The treatment was: therapeutic diphenylcyclopropenone sensitization with weekly scalp DPC. This clonotype was sampled from a woman aged 35 to 49 with alopecia areata. Some clones in this sample may be carry-over from other donors' samples. This specimen consisted of whole blood, obtained in connection with sensitization to the hapten diphenylcyclopropenone (DPC).

The CDR3, as DNA: TGTGCCAGCAGCTTAGCCGCGGGCCTAGCTCTCGAGCAGTACTTC. This translates into CASSLAAGLALEQYF. J is TRBJ2-7 and V is TRBV7-6; tentative D call: TRBD2 (5 bases). CDR1 SGHVS and CDR2 FNYEAQ come from the germline V gene. The CDR3 sequence is 15 residues long. Trimming pared 0 bases from V and 6 bases from J, leaving 15 bases between.